This T cell receptor (beta chain) is drawn from a study of blood T cell repertoires in COVID-19. Study-level information: The United States, Italy and Spain provided the acute and convalescent COVID-19 samples. Sources were T cells, B-cell-depleted T cells, or PBMCs; the material itself was cDNA or gDNA.

Under the authors' procedure: Estimated nucleated cell counts came from reference gene primer amplification. Assay used: immunoSEQ multiplex PCR; TCRdb lists only in-frame clones, some missing. V and J calls and clone size are copied from that table; D and trimming were computed from the DNA. The table has about 260,000 clones, 70% to 85% seen once. Sequenced: peripheral blood. This sequence originates from a woman older than 75 with acute or convalescent COVID-19.

CDR3 coding DNA: TGTGCCAGCTCGACCGGGACAGGTTCTTCCTACGAGCAGTACTTC. Residues: CASSTGTGSSYEQYF. V is TRBV18 and J is TRBJ2-7, with TRBD1 identical over 8 bases. Germline trimming cut 6 bases from V and 1 base from J; bases unmatched to any gene: 8. The length of the CDR3 is 15 residues. Per the germline V gene, CDR1 is KGHSH and CDR2 is LQKENI.